What follows are 10 T cell receptor beta chains derived from one specimen sequenced in a study of blood T cell repertoires in COVID-19. Repertoires were generated with immunoSEQ multiplex PCR, while TCRdb's copy carries only in-frame clones and drops some. This table has about 300,000 clones, around 84% appearing once. Sequenced input: PBMCs or T cells enriched from blood (not recorded which). Every receptor here comes from a man in his thirties or forties who had recovered from COVID-19.

This clone was seen just once. The rearrangement joins TRBV4-1 to TRBJ2-7, with D tentatively TRBD2 (7 bases). CDR3 length equals 19 residues. V was cut by 0 bases and J by 2 bases, with 23 bases left in between. The germline V gene has CDR1 MGHRA and CDR2 YSYEKL. As DNA, the CDR3 is TGCGCCAGCAGCCAAGATCGGCGGGGGCGGGGAGGTAGCGCCTACGAGCAGTACTTC. It encodes CASSQDRRGRGGSAYEQYF.

The rearrangement uses TRBV11-2 and TRBJ2-5, with a tentative D call TRBD2 (5 bases). Trimming took off 2 bases at V and 0 bases at J, with 7 bases between the two ends. The CDR3 totals 14 residues. Germline V gene data show CDR1 as SGHAT and CDR2 as FQNNGV. As DNA, the CDR3 is TGTGCCAGCAGCTTAAGGAGGTACCAAGAGACCCAGTACTTC. Translation: CASSLRRYQETQYF.

This chain uses TRBV15 with TRBJ2-1, with TRBD2 identical over 8 bases. The ends lost 2 bases at V and 4 bases at J; junction bases unmatched: 7. The length of the CDR3 is 16 residues. CDR1 is LNHNV and CDR2 is YYDKDF in the germline V gene (reference sequence). The DNA for the CDR3 is TGTGCCACCAGCAGAAAAGCTAGCGGGCTTTACAATGAGCAGTTCTTC. Its protein is CATSRKASGLYNEQFF.

The chain carries TRBV5-1 and TRBJ2-1; 13 nucleotides agree with TRBD2. CDR1 and CDR2 (germline): SGHRS, YFSETQ. This CDR3 is built from 21 residues. The junction had 16 bases not matched to a gene; V was cut back by 2 bases and J by 2 bases. The CDR3 sequence is CASSFIPGLAGSGDTYNEQFF. CDR3 in DNA: TGCGCCAGCAGCTTCATTCCGGGACTAGCGGGATCGGGAGATACCTACAATGAGCAGTTCTTC.

V and J are TRBV25-1 and TRBJ1-3; a possible D gene is TRBD1 (6 bases). CDR1 is MGHDK, CDR2 SYGVNS, per germline. Trimming pared 5 bases from V and 6 bases from J, leaving 17 bases between. The CDR3 consists of 15 residues. The CDR3 region has the DNA TGTGCCAGCAGTTCAGATCAGGGGAGAGTAAACACCATATATTTT. This codes for CASSSDQGRVNTIYF.

Here the CDR3 reads CASSPTVQGSLQAFF. In DNA form, the CDR3 reads TGTGCCAGCTCACCGACCGTCCAGGGCTCTCTGCAGGCTTTCTTT. This chain uses TRBV18 with TRBJ1-1, with a weak D call TRBD1 (5 bases). V was clipped by 3 bases and J by 11 bases, with 22 bases between them. CDR1 and CDR2 (germline): KGHSH, LQKENI. The CDR3 loop spans 15 amino acids.

The CDR3 nucleotides are TGTGCCAGTAGTACGGGTTTGGACTCCTACAATGAGCAGTTCTTC. Residues: CASSTGLDSYNEQFF. The V and J genes are TRBV19 and TRBJ2-1; D not resolved. V lost 4 bases and J lost 0, with 10 bases in between. This CDR3 region has 15 residues. Germline assignment: CDR1 LNHDA and CDR2 SQIVND (reference sequence). Together with reference TRBV19 and TRBJ2-1, the CDR3 gives the full variable domain: DGGITQSPKYLFRKEGQNVTLSCEQNLNHDAMYWYRQDPGQGLRLIYYSQIVNDFQKGDIAEGYSVSREKKESFPLTVTSAQKNPTAFYLCASSTGLDSYNEQFFGPGTRLTVL.

The chain couples TRBV28 to TRBJ2-7, with 7 positions matching TRBD1. The J segment lost 3 bases and the V segment lost 8 bases, leaving 7 bases of the junction unmatched. The V gene's germline CDR1 is MDHEN and CDR2 SYDVKM. The CDR3 sequence is 13 residues long. The CDR3 spells CASSGTAFYEQYF. In DNA, the CDR3 is TGTGCCAGCTCCGGGACAGCTTTCTACGAGCAGTACTTC.

V is TRBV23-1 and J is TRBJ1-4; D perhaps matches TRBD1 (6 bases). TRBV23-1 falls under the ORF class, with uncertain function. V lost 4 bases and J 8 bases, leaving 23 bases between the germline ends. CDR3 length: 17 amino acids. CDR3 in amino acids: CASSLFILRGTREKLFF. The DNA of the CDR3 is TGCGCCAGCAGTCTATTTATTTTAAGGGGGACACGAGAAAAACTGTTTTTT.

The chain employs TRBV5-1 and TRBJ2-7; a possible D gene is TRBD1 (6 bases). The CDR3 consists of 15 residues. V lost 1 base, J lost 3 bases, and 14 bases lay in between. Germline V gives CDR1 SGHRS, CDR2 YFSETQ. CDR3 residues: CASSLIVGAHYEQYF. The CDR3 coding sequence is TGCGCCAGCAGCTTGATCGTGGGGGCCCACTACGAGCAGTACTTC. The full variable domain, with the rest looked up from reference TRBV5-1 and TRBJ2-7, is KAGVTQTPRYLIKTRGQQVTLSCSPISGHRSVSWYQQTPGQGLQFLFEYFSETQRNKGNFPGRFSGRQFSNSRSEMNVSTLELGDSALYLCASSLIVGAHYEQYFGPGTRLTVT.